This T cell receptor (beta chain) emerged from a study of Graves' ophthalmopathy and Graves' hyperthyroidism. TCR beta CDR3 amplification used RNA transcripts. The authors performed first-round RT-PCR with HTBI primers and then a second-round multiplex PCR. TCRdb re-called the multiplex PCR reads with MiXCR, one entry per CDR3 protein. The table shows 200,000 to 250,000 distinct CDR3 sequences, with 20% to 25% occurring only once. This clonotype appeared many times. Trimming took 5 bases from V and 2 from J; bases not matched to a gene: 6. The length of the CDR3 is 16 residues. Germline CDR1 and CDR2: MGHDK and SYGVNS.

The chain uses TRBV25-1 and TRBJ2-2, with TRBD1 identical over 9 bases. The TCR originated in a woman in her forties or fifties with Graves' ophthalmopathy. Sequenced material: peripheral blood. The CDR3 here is CASSQTGGRNTGELFF. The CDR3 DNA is TGTGCCAGCAGTCAAACAGGGGGCCGTAACACCGGGGAGCTGTTTTTT. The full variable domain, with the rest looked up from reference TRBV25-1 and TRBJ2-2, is EADIYQTPRYLVIGTGKKITLECSQTMGHDKMYWYQQDPGMELHLIHYSYGVNSTEKGDLSSESTVSRIRTEHFPLTLESARPSHTSQYLCASSQTGGRNTGELFFGEGSRLTVL.